This entry lists 20 T cell receptor beta chains sequenced from one sample in a study of T cells in tuberculosis. Method: immunoSEQ multiplex PCR; TCRdb's copy keeps in-frame clones and lacks some. The sample carries tens of thousands of clones, about 94% recorded once. Sequenced material: PBMCs. Source of these receptors: a donor between 10 and 29 years old with latent tuberculosis or without tuberculosis infection. Some clones in this sample may be carry-over from other donors' samples.

This clone was counted once. CDR3 residues: CASSRVTDRSGNTIYF. The CDR3, as DNA: TGCGCCAGCAGCCGAGTGACGGACAGATCTGGAAACACCATATATTTT. This chain joins TRBV4-3 and TRBJ1-3; the D gene is possibly TRBD1 (6 bases). The germline V and J ends were trimmed by 4 bases and 1 base, with 14 bases remaining between them. Per germline, CDR1 LGHNA and CDR2 YSLEER. The CDR3 runs to 16 residues.

The chain employs TRBV7-9 and TRBJ2-7, with D tentatively TRBD2 (6 bases). Germline V gives CDR1 SEHNR, CDR2 FQNEAQ (reference sequence). The CDR3 loop spans 15 amino acids. The V and J ends lost 6 bases and 5 bases respectively, with 20 bases between them. This CDR3 reads CASSLGSGGINEQYF. In nucleotides, the CDR3 is TGTGCCAGCAGTCTAGGGTCAGGAGGGATCAACGAGCAGTACTTC.

This chain joins TRBV2 and TRBJ2-1; 7 positions match TRBD2. This CDR3 contains 13 residues. The germline CDR1 and CDR2 sequences are SNHLY and FYNNEI. J gave up 12 bases and V 4 bases, and 9 bases lay outside the gene matches. This chain's CDR3 is CASSAGGRTGQFF. Written as DNA, the CDR3 is TGTGCCAGCAGTGCGGGAGGACGTACGGGGCAGTTCTTC.

The chain recombines TRBV23-1 with TRBJ2-1; D might be TRBD1 (6 bases). Being an ORF, TRBV23-1 has a function that is uncertain. This CDR3 contains 13 residues. The V end was cut by 7 bases, the J end by 9 bases, with 16 bases between. CDR3 sequence: CASMRQGNGEQFF. The CDR3 DNA is TGCGCCAGCATGAGGCAGGGGAACGGTGAGCAGTTCTTC.

The rearrangement links TRBV7-3 to TRBJ2-1; the D gene is possibly TRBD1 (5 bases). Germline V gene sequence: CDR1 SGHTA, CDR2 FQGTGA. V lost 1 base, J lost 5 bases, and 18 bases lay in between. There are 17 residues in the CDR3. The CDR3 region has the DNA TGTGCCAGCAGCTTAAAACCCAGGGAACGATTGGACAATGAGCAGTTCTTC. This sequence encodes CASSLKPRERLDNEQFF.

The chain has TRBV6-1 and TRBJ1-5; unclear D gene. The CDR3 extends over 14 amino acids. Per germline, CDR1 MNHNS and CDR2 SASEGT. V lost 5 bases and J lost 0, with 8 bases in between. The CDR3 protein is CASSLRYSNQPQHF. DNA of the CDR3: TGTGCCAGCAGTTTGAGGTATAGCAATCAGCCCCAGCATTTT.

The rearrangement links TRBV27 to TRBJ2-3, with a possible D match to TRBD1 (6 bases). CDR1 MNHEY and CDR2 SMNVEV come from the germline V gene (reference sequence). The CDR3 consists of 14 residues. Trimming took off 4 bases at V and 4 bases at J, with 12 bases between the two ends. In DNA, the CDR3 is TGTGCCAGCAGTTCCTGGGACACCTCAGATACGCAGTATTTT. Translation gives CASSSWDTSDTQYF.

V gene TRBV19 combines with J gene TRBJ1-6; D is unclear. Per the germline V gene, CDR1 is LNHDA and CDR2 is SQIVND (reference sequence). This CDR3 contains 13 residues. V was cut by 3 bases and J by 6 bases, with 6 bases left in between. The CDR3 DNA is TGTGCCAGTAGTATCTTCCGTAATTCACCCCTCCACTTT. Translating it yields CASSIFRNSPLHF.

This sequence joins TRBV9 and TRBJ1-3; D perhaps matches TRBD1 (6 bases). The germline CDR1 and CDR2 sequences are SGDLS and YYNGEE. V was clipped by 6 bases and J by 4 bases, with 17 bases between them. The length of the CDR3 is 15 residues. The CDR3 sequence: CASTRSTGTGNTIYF. The CDR3 DNA sequence: TGTGCCAGCACCCGTAGTACAGGGACCGGAAACACCATATATTTT.

The CDR3 protein is CASSQDSTGYGYTF. The CDR3, as DNA: TGCGCCAGCAGCCAAGATAGTACAGGGTATGGCTACACCTTC. V usage is TRBV4-3 and J usage is TRBJ1-2, with D possibly being TRBD1 (6 bases). The CDR3 contains 14 residues. Deletions cut 0 bases from V and 5 bases from J, with 10 bases between. The V gene's germline CDR1 is LGHNA and CDR2 YSLEER.

This clone came up once. V usage is TRBV21-1 and J usage is TRBJ2-7; TRBD1, the D gene given by the table, was not confirmed from the DNA. TRBV21-1 has pseudogene status. The CDR3 loop spans 17 amino acids. For the CDR3, the DNA is TGTGCCAGCAGCAAAGGGCTGACCGGGACAGGGGACGACGAGCAGTACTTC. Translating gives CASSKGLTGTGDDEQYF.

The chain has TRBV7-6 and TRBJ2-3; no definite D call. The CDR3 spans 12 residues. The V and J ends lost 5 bases and 7 bases respectively, with 10 bases between them. The germline CDR1 and CDR2 sequences are SGHVS and FNYEAQ. CDR3 residues: CASSPPSYTQYF. CDR3 sequence (DNA): TGTGCCAGCAGCCCTCCCTCGTATACGCAGTATTTT.

The count of this clone is one. V is TRBV7-9 and J is TRBJ1-1, with 8 bases fitting TRBD1. J gave up 5 bases and V 0 bases, and 11 bases lay outside the gene matches. CDR3 size: 17 residues. Germline CDR1 and CDR2: SEHNR and FQNEAQ (reference sequence). The CDR3 reads CASSLATLTGERTEAFF. In DNA form, the CDR3 reads TGTGCCAGCAGCTTAGCGACCCTGACAGGGGAAAGAACTGAAGCTTTCTTT.

The chain uses TRBV4-3 and TRBJ1-2, with 12 bases that match TRBD1. Trimming took 0 bases from V and 8 from J; bases not matched to a gene: 7. Germline lookup yields CDR1 LGHNA and CDR2 YSLEER. This CDR3 has 16 amino acids. The CDR3: CASSQEFRDRGRGYTF. CDR3 DNA sequence: TGCGCCAGCAGCCAAGAATTCCGGGACAGGGGGCGCGGCTACACCTTC.

The chain recombines TRBV9 with TRBJ2-3; D might be TRBD2 (5 bases). Germline V gene data show CDR1 as SGDLS and CDR2 as YYNGEE. Trimming pared 3 bases from V and 1 base from J, leaving 9 bases between. CDR3 length: 14 amino acids. The CDR3 spells CASSAAGGTDTQYF. CDR3 nucleotide sequence: TGTGCCAGCAGCGCCGCCGGGGGCACAGATACGCAGTATTTT. The full variable domain, rest sourced from reference TRBV9 and TRBJ2-3, is DSGVTQTPKHLITATGQRVTLRCSPRSGDLSVYWYQQSLDQGLQFLIQYYNGEERAKGNILERFSAQQFPDLHSELNLSSLELGDSALYFCASSAAGGTDTQYFGPGTRLTVL.

The rearrangement links TRBV7-2 to TRBJ2-1; D is undetermined. This CDR3 region has 13 residues. Germline loops: CDR1 SGHTA, CDR2 FQGNSA. V was clipped by 5 bases and J by 5 bases, with 10 bases between them. The chain's CDR3 is CASSTNRDNEQFF. The CDR3 DNA sequence: TGTGCCAGCAGCACCAACCGGGACAATGAGCAGTTCTTC.

This chain uses TRBV6-4 with TRBJ2-1; maybe TRBD2 (5 bases). Germline V gene sequence: CDR1 MRHNA, CDR2 SNTAGT. The CDR3 covers 13 residues. Trimming cost V 2 bases and J 9 bases, with 11 bases left between them. Written as DNA, the CDR3 is TGTGCCAGCAGTGACGATAGCGTTGGTGAGCAGTTCTTC. This gives the protein CASSDDSVGEQFF.

This chain connects TRBV6-1 to TRBJ1-5, with TRBD1 matching 7 bases. Germline CDR1 is MNHNS and CDR2 is SASEGT. The length of the CDR3 is 19 residues. V was clipped by 4 bases and J by 1 base; unmatched bases: 16. CDR3 in DNA: TGTGCCAGCAGTGGGCCGGGACAGAGATATATCCTAAGCAATCAGCCCCAGCATTTT. Its protein is CASSGPGQRYILSNQPQHF.

V is TRBV11-3 and J is TRBJ2-1; 9 bases fit TRBD1. Germline CDR1 reads SGHNT; CDR2 reads YENEEA. This CDR3 contains 16 residues. The V and J ends lost 5 bases and 6 bases, in that order; junction bases with no gene match: 11. The CDR3 loop is CASSLYPGQGINEQFF. The CDR3 nucleotides are TGTGCCAGCAGCCTATACCCGGGACAGGGAATCAATGAGCAGTTCTTC.

The chain is built from TRBV10-3 and TRBJ2-7, with D perhaps matching TRBD1 (7 bases). V shed 0 bases and J shed 2 bases, with 11 bases lying between them. In germline, CDR1 is ENHRY, CDR2 SYGVKD. CDR3 length equals 15 residues. The CDR3 DNA reads as TGTGCCATCAGTGAGTCGGGCAGGGGGGCCTACGAGCAGTACTTC. This sequence encodes CAISESGRGAYEQYF.